This TCR beta chain was sequenced during a study of cytomegalovirus exposure and HLA in healthy donors (dated by TCRdb to about 2017). General notes on the study: The 670 or so repertoires of the first cohort and the roughly 120 validation repertoires were produced on the same platform, according to a later analysis. In addition to the first cohort of 650 to 800 subjects, a separate validation cohort of 100 to 150 different subjects was used. The study was designed to test whether signatures of past pathogen exposure could be identified by cataloging public T cell receptors. High-throughput TCR immunosequencing, statistical association of individual TCRs with disease status, and machine learning were combined to predict cytomegalovirus infection status. Broader findings and caveats from the paper: Of the cluster scores, roughly 95% were above 0 in a later analysis, which found that TCRs clustered in the first cohort also tended to co-occur in the approximately 120 validation repertoires. Most TCR sequences were seen in very few donors, while some public TCRs were found in many individuals. Cytomegalovirus status was reported to be diagnosed by the classifier with high specificity and sensitivity in both the original and validation cohorts. A later analysis had no HLA typing for the validation cohort, so co-occurrence there was scored across all 130 or so repertoires. The authors suggested that the approach could potentially be extended to other disease states and immunological phenotypes. In vitro tests confirmed that a few of the cytomegalovirus-associated TCR beta chains recognize cytomegalovirus antigens. The study listed 150 to 200 TCR beta chains as associated with cytomegalovirus.

The library was produced with the immunoSEQ multiplex PCR assay. Regarding the original processing steps: A statistical classification framework was built to diagnose cytomegalovirus status from the catalog of TCR beta chain sequences. This immuneACCESS table, as held by TCRdb, lists in-frame sequences with V and J called but not all clones. Of the missing ones, under half trace to an unresolved V gene in checked studies; the others have no known cause. The DNA gave D and trimming, while V, J and clone size come from that table. This sample has around 80,000 clones in its table, and roughly 95% of those were observed once. The biggest ten clones account for 0.6% to 0.7% of the sample. The sample holds one count of this clone. The antigen it binds to is not known. It has no much larger one-base neighbor in the sample; base qualities were not kept. Separate from the roughly 650-subject first cohort, the validation cohort of 90 to 150 subjects was the group to which the donors belonged.

From its cysteine to its phenylalanine, the CDR3 spans 14 amino acids. This entry keeps only the CDR3 DNA: 42 bases, framed from base 1. Compared with germline, V lacks 2 bases and J lacks 6 bases; bases without a gene match: 5. The germline V gene provides CDR1 SGHAT and CDR2 FQNNGV. The sample consisted of PBMCs. The source is a woman between 18 and 30 years old in good health and CMV-seronegative. The chain is encoded by TRBV11-2 joined to TRBJ1-1, and TRBD1 aligns with 8 junction nucleotides. The CDR3 here reads CASSLNRGSSEAFF. The nucleotide sequence is given as TGTGCCAGCAGCTTAAACAGGGGGAGTTCTGAAGCTTTCTTT.